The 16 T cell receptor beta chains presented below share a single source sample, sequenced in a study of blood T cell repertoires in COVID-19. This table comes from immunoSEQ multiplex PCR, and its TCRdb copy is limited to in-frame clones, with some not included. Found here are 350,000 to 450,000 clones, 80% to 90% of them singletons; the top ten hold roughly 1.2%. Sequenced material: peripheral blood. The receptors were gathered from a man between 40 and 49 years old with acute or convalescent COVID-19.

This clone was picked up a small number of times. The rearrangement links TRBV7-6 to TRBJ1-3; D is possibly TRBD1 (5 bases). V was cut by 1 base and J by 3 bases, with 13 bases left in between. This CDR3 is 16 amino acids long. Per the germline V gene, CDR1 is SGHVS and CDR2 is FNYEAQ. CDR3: CASSLGGLTYGNTIYF. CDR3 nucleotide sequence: TGTGCCAGCAGCTTAGGGGGCCTCACCTATGGAAACACCATATATTTT.

DNA of the CDR3: TGTGCCAGCAGTTTTTCGAGCACAGATACGCAGTATTTT. This codes for CASSFSSTDTQYF. This chain uses TRBV27 with TRBJ2-3; D not certain. Trimming left V 3 bases short and J 0 bases short, with 4 bases between. CDR1 is MNHEY and CDR2 is SMNVEV in the germline V gene (reference sequence). This CDR3 comprises 13 residues.

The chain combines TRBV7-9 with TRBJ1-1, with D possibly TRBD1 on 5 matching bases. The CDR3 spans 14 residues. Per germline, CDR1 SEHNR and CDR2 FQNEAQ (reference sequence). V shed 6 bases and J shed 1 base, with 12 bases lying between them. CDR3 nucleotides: TGTGCCAGCAGTCACACTACAGGGAACACTGAAGCTTTCTTT. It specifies CASSHTTGNTEAFF.

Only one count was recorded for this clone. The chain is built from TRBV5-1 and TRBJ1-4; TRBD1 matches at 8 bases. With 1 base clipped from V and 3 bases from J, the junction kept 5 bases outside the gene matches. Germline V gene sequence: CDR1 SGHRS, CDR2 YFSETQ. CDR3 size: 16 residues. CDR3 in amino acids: CASSLLSGGSNEKLFF. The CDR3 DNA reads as TGCGCCAGCAGCTTGTTATCAGGGGGCTCTAATGAAAAACTGTTTTTT.

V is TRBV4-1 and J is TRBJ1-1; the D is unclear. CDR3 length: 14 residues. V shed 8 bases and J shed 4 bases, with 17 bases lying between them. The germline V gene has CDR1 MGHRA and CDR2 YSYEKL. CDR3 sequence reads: CASRGPLRGTEAFF. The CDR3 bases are TGCGCCAGCCGAGGCCCACTACGCGGCACTGAAGCTTTCTTT.

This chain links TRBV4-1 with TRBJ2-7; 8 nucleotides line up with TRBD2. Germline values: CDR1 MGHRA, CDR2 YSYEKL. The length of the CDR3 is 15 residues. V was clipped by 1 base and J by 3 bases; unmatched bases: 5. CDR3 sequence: CASSQVASGYYEQYF. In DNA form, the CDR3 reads TGCGCCAGCAGCCAAGTAGCTAGCGGGTACTACGAGCAGTACTTC.

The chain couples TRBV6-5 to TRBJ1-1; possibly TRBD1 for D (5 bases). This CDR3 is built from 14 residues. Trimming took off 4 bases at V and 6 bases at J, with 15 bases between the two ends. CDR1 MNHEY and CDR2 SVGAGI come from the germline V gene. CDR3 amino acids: CASSSDWGGAEAFF. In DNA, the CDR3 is TGTGCCAGCAGTTCCGATTGGGGGGGGGCTGAAGCTTTCTTT.

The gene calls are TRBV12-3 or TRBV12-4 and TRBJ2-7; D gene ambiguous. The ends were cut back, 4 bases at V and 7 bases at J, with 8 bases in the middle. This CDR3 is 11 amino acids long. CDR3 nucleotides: TGTGCCAGCAGTTACACCACGGAGCAGTACTTC. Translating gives CASSYTTEQYF.

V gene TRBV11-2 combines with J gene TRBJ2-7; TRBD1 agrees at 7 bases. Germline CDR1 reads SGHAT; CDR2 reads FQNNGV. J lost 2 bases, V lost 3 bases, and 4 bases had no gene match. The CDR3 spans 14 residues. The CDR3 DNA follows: TGTGCCAGCAGCTTCCGGGACAGAGCCTACGAGCAGTACTTC. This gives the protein CASSFRDRAYEQYF.

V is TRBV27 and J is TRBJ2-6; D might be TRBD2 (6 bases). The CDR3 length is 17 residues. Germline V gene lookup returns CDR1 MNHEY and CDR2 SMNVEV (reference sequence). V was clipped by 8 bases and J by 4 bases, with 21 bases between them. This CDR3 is CASHSAGRPLGANVLTF. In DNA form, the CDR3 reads TGTGCCAGCCACTCCGCGGGACGGCCTTTAGGGGCCAACGTCCTGACTTTC.

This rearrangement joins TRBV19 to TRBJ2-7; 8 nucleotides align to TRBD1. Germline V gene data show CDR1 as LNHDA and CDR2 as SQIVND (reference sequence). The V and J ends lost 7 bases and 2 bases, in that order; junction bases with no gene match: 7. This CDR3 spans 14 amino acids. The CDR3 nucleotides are TGTGCCAGTACCGAGACAGGGGTGGCCTACGAGCAGTACTTC. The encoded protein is CASTETGVAYEQYF.

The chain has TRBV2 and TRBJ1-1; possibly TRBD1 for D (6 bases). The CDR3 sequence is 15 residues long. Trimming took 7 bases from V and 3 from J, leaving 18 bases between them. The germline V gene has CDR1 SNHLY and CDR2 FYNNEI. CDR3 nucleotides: TGTGCCAGCATCCCCGAGACAGGCTACTACACTGAAGCTTTCTTT. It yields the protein CASIPETGYYTEAFF.

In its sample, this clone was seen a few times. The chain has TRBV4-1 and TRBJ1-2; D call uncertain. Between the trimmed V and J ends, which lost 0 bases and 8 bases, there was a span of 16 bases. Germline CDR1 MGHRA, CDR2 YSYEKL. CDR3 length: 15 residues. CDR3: CASSQEPVTPRGYTF. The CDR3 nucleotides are TGCGCCAGCAGCCAAGAACCGGTGACCCCGCGGGGCTACACCTTC.

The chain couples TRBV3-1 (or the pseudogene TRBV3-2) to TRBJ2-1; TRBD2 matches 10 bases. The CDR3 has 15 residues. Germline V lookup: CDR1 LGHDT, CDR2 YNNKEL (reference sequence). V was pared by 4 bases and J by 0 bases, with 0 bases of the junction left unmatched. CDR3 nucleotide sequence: TGTGCCAGCAGCCCTAGCGGGAGCTCCTACAATGAGCAGTTCTTC. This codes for CASSPSGSSYNEQFF.

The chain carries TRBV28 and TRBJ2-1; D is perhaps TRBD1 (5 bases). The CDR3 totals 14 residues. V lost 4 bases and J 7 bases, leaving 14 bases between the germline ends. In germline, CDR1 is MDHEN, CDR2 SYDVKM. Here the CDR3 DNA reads TGTGCCAGCAGTTCCCCCCCGAAGGGGAATGAGCAGTTCTTC. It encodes CASSSPPKGNEQFF.

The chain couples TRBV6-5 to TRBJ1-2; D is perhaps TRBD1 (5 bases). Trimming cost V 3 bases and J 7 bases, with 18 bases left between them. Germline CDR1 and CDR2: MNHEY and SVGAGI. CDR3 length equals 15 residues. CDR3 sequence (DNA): TGTGCCAGCAGTTATAATCGGGCAGGGTCGATTGGCTACACCTTC. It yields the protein CASSYNRAGSIGYTF.